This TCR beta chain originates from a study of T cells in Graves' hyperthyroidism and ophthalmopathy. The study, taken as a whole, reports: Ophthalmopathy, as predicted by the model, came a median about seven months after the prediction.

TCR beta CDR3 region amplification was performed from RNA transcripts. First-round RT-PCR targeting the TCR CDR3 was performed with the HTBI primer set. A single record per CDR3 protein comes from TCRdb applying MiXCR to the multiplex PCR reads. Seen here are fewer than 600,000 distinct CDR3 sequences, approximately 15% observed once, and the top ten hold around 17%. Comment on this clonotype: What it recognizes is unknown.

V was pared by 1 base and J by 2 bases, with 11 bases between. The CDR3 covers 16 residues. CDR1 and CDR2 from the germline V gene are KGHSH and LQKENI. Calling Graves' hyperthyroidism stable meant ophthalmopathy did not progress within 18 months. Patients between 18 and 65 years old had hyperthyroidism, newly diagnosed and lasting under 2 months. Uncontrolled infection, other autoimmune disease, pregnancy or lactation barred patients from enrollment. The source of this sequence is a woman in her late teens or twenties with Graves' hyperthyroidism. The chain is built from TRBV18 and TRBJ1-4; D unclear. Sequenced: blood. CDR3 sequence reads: CASSPRGLGTNEKLFF. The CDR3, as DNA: TGTGCCAGCTCACCACGCGGACTAGGGACTAATGAAAAACTGTTTTTT.